The sequence of this T cell receptor beta chain was determined in a study of response to subunit inactivated influenza vaccine. Study-level results: Authors suggested each seasonal influenza vaccination recruits few new T cells.

TCRdb passed the RT-PCR reads through MiXCR, listing each CDR3 protein once. The repertoire holds about 830,000 distinct CDR3 sequences, with under 20% as singletons. Germline CDR1 reads SGHRS; CDR2 reads YFSETQ. The CDR3 sequence is 14 residues long. With 2 bases clipped from V and 5 bases from J, the junction kept 7 bases outside the gene matches. There are a few counts of this clonotype. Its antigen is undetermined. The J gene is TRBJ2-7, the V gene TRBV5-1, with TRBD2 identical over 7 bases. The sample consisted of PBMCs from blood, taken roughly 5 days after vaccination. This TCR was sampled from a man aged 45-65 years who received an inactivated influenza vaccine. The CDR3 loop is CASSFRLAGDEQYF. In nucleotides, the CDR3 is TGCGCCAGCAGCTTCCGACTAGCCGGGGACGAGCAGTACTTC. Supplemented by reference TRBV5-1 and TRBJ2-7, the full variable domain reads KAGVTQTPRYLIKTRGQQVTLSCSPISGHRSVSWYQQTPGQGLQFLFEYFSETQRNKGNFPGRFSGRQFSNSRSEMNVSTLELGDSALYLCASSFRLAGDEQYFGPGTRLTVT.